The 32 T cell receptor beta chains listed next were all sequenced from one sample in a study of control samples from healthy donors and cancer patients. The table came from immunoSEQ multiplex PCR; TCRdb's copy has only in-frame clones and leaves some out. This table has over 80,000 clones, about four fifths appearing once. What was sequenced was blood. These receptors were obtained from a man in his sixties in good health.

The chain is built from TRBV7-8 and TRBJ1-3, with D possibly being TRBD1 (6 bases). Germline V gene lookup returns CDR1 SGHVS and CDR2 FQNEAQ. Between the trimmed V and J ends, which lost 0 bases and 0 bases, there was a span of 9 bases. This CDR3 is 16 amino acids long. The CDR3 loop reads CASSLAGQNSGNTIYF. DNA for the CDR3: TGTGCCAGCAGCTTAGCCGGACAGAACTCTGGAAACACCATATATTTT.

The genes are TRBV6-1 and TRBJ2-3; no firm D call. The CDR3 length is 14 residues. The ends were cut back, 1 base at V and 1 base at J, with 6 bases in the middle. CDR1 MNHNS and CDR2 SASEGT come from the germline V gene. The CDR3 sequence: CASSEGGGTDTQYF. CDR3 nucleotides: TGTGCCAGCAGTGAAGGGGGTGGCACAGATACGCAGTATTTT.

This clone was observed a handful of times. This chain links TRBV9 with TRBJ2-7, with TRBD2 matching over 8 bases. The CDR3 totals 15 residues. The J segment lost 2 bases and the V segment lost 0 bases, leaving 4 bases of the junction unmatched. Per germline, CDR1 SGDLS and CDR2 YYNGEE. The CDR3 DNA is TGTGCCAGCAGCGTAGGGAGCGGGGGTACCTACGAGCAGTACTTC. It translates to CASSVGSGGTYEQYF.

This clone has only a few counts. The chain recombines TRBV25-1 with TRBJ1-1; 8 positions agree with TRBD1. The junction had 3 bases not matched to a gene; V was cut back by 4 bases and J by 5 bases. Germline-derived CDR1 and CDR2 are MGHDK and SYGVNS. The CDR3 contains 13 residues. CDR3 protein: CASSGTGTTEAFF. CDR3 nucleotides: TGTGCCAGCAGTGGGACAGGGACAACTGAAGCTTTCTTT.

V gene TRBV28 combines with J gene TRBJ2-1; 11 nucleotides align to TRBD1. Germline V gene lookup returns CDR1 MDHEN and CDR2 SYDVKM. V dropped 3 bases and J dropped 7; count of bases not matched to a gene: 11. This CDR3 has 17 amino acids. CDR3 bases: TGTGCCAGCAGTTTCTCTCGGACAGGGGGCAGATTAAATGAGCAGTTCTTC. Protein: CASSFSRTGGRLNEQFF.

The chain is built from TRBV2 and TRBJ2-2, with D maybe TRBD1 (5 bases). Germline CDR1 is SNHLY and CDR2 is FYNNEI. Trimming removed 3 bases from V and 6 bases from J, with 8 bases in between. There are 13 residues in the CDR3. The CDR3 DNA follows: TGTGCCAGCAGTGAGAGCAGGGCCGGGGAGCTGTTTTTT. It codes for CASSESRAGELFF.

The chain combines TRBV5-4 with TRBJ2-5; 10 nucleotides line up with TRBD2. Germline CDR1 is SGHNT and CDR2 is YYREEE (reference sequence). Unmatched junction bases numbered 2, after V lost 4 bases and J lost 5 bases. The CDR3 runs to 13 residues. Here the CDR3 reads CASSQGLAETQYF. CDR3 DNA sequence: TGTGCCAGCAGCCAGGGACTAGCGGAGACCCAGTACTTC.

This clone came up a few times. The chain joins TRBV10-3 to TRBJ2-7; D may be TRBD1 (7 bases). Deletions cut 10 bases from V and 7 bases from J, with 14 bases between. Germline V gene sequence: CDR1 ENHRY, CDR2 SYGVKD. This CDR3 has 11 amino acids. The CDR3 sequence: CASNQGGEQYF. Here the CDR3 DNA reads TGTGCCAGCAACCAGGGGGGAGAGCAGTACTTC.

The genes are TRBV13 and TRBJ2-6, with TRBD1 identical over 11 bases. Germline V lookup: CDR1 PRHDT, CDR2 FYEKMQ (reference sequence). The trim removed 4 bases at V and 0 bases at J, leaving 5 bases unmatched. The CDR3 consists of 18 residues. The CDR3 loop is CASSYRTGGPSGANVLTF. The CDR3 region has the DNA TGTGCCAGCAGCTACAGGACAGGGGGCCCCTCTGGGGCCAACGTCCTGACTTTC.

This sequence joins TRBV4-1 and TRBJ1-5, with TRBD1 matching over 8 bases. Germline V gives CDR1 MGHRA, CDR2 YSYEKL. J was trimmed by 7 bases and V by 0 bases; bases with no gene match: 5. CDR3 length: 15 residues. The CDR3, as DNA: TGCGCCAGCAGCCAAGACAGGGGGCTCGGACAGCCCCAGCATTTT. Protein product: CASSQDRGLGQPQHF.

This rearrangement joins TRBV29-1 to TRBJ2-1, with D perhaps matching TRBD2 (5 bases). The CDR3 sequence is 13 residues long. Germline V gives CDR1 SQVTM, CDR2 ANQGSEA. Trimming stripped 4 bases from V and 7 bases from J, with 14 bases between. The CDR3 DNA reads as TGCAGCGTTGGGCGTCGCTCGGGGAATGAGCAGTTCTTC. It codes for CSVGRRSGNEQFF.

The rearrangement links TRBV11-2 to TRBJ1-4, with D possibly being TRBD1 (6 bases). The CDR3 has 16 amino acids. The V end lost 3 bases, the J end lost 0 bases, and 11 bases lay between the germline ends. Germline CDR1 and CDR2: SGHAT and FQNNGV. CDR3 region: CASSFGGLPTNEKLFF. In DNA, the CDR3 is TGTGCCAGCAGCTTCGGGGGGCTCCCAACTAATGAAAAACTGTTTTTT.

This clone has only one observation. V and J are TRBV24-1 and TRBJ2-3; 15 bases agree with TRBD2. J was trimmed by 6 bases and V by 3 bases; bases with no gene match: 12. This CDR3 has 19 amino acids. CDR1 and CDR2 from the germline V gene are KGHDR and SFDVKD. Here the CDR3 DNA reads TGTGCCACCAGTGATCGAATATCGGGACTAGCGGGAGGCAAGGATACGCAGTATTTT. It translates to CATSDRISGLAGGKDTQYF.

The chain joins TRBV5-1 to TRBJ2-5; D is tentatively TRBD1 or TRBD2 (5 bases each). The V and J ends lost 0 bases and 1 base respectively, with 10 bases between them. Germline lookup yields CDR1 SGHRS and CDR2 YFSETQ. The length of the CDR3 is 15 residues. CDR3 coding DNA: TGCGCCAGCAGCTTGGGGGGGACGGTCCAAGAGACCCAGTACTTC. Protein sequence: CASSLGGTVQETQYF. Combining the CDR3 with reference TRBV5-1 and TRBJ2-5 gives the whole variable domain KAGVTQTPRYLIKTRGQQVTLSCSPISGHRSVSWYQQTPGQGLQFLFEYFSETQRNKGNFPGRFSGRQFSNSRSEMNVSTLELGDSALYLCASSLGGTVQETQYFGPGTRLLVL.

J is TRBJ1-2 and V is TRBV30; possibly TRBD1 for D (6 bases). This CDR3 has 15 amino acids. V was shortened by 2 bases and J by 5 bases, with 18 bases between the two germline ends. Per the germline V gene, CDR1 is GTSNPN and CDR2 is SVGIG (reference sequence). CDR3 in DNA: TGTGCCTGGAGTAGTTCGGGGGGCGCAGGGTATGGCTACACCTTC. Translated: CAWSSSGGAGYGYTF.

This clone appeared a single time. The rearrangement uses TRBV4-2 and TRBJ2-7; 11 bases are a match to TRBD2. The CDR3 sequence is 18 residues long. V lost 1 base and J lost 2; bases outside the gene matches: 10. CDR1 and CDR2 from the germline V gene are LGHNA and YNFKEQ. As DNA, the CDR3 is TGTGCCAGCAGCCAAGGGATAGCGGGGGGGCTCCGAACCTACGAGCAGTACTTC. It yields the protein CASSQGIAGGLRTYEQYF.

This clone was detected once. This rearrangement joins TRBV2 to TRBJ1-4; possibly TRBD1 for D (5 bases). Germline loops: CDR1 SNHLY, CDR2 FYNNEI. CDR3 length: 16 amino acids. V lost 4 bases and J 8 bases, leaving 20 bases between the germline ends. The DNA of the CDR3 is TGTGCCAGCAGTGCACGGGGCGCTAACGCCGTAGAAAAACTGTTTTTT. Its protein product is CASSARGANAVEKLFF.

In its sample, this clone was seen once. V and J are TRBV7-3 and TRBJ2-2; D uncertain. Deletions cut 0 bases from V and 6 bases from J, with 8 bases between. Per the germline V gene, CDR1 is SGHTA and CDR2 is FQGTGA. CDR3 size: 14 residues. This CDR3 is CASSLTGRSGELFF. In DNA, the CDR3 is TGTGCCAGCAGCTTAACTGGGCGCTCCGGGGAGCTGTTTTTT.

This clone was detected a few times. The rearrangement joins TRBV5-1 to TRBJ2-3; weak D call: TRBD2 (5 bases). There are 14 residues in the CDR3. Trimming took 7 bases from V and 2 from J, leaving 14 bases between them. In germline, CDR1 is SGHRS, CDR2 YFSETQ. CDR3 nucleotides: TGCGCCAGCGCCAGATCACTAGACACAGATACGCAGTATTTT. Protein product: CASARSLDTDTQYF.

This sequence joins TRBV7-3 and TRBJ2-3; 7 nucleotides agree with TRBD2. Trimming removed 5 bases from V and 2 bases from J; junction bases left unmatched: 10. CDR3 length equals 16 residues. Per germline, CDR1 SGHTA and CDR2 FQGTGA. CDR3 nucleotide sequence: TGTGCCAGCAGCAATAAGACTAGCCCGTTCACAGATACGCAGTATTTT. Translation: CASSNKTSPFTDTQYF.

A single count supports this clone. The V call is TRBV3-1 (or the pseudogene TRBV3-2), the J call TRBJ1-1, with a possible D match to TRBD1 (5 bases). This CDR3 spans 14 amino acids. V dropped 3 bases and J dropped 5 bases, with 13 bases sitting between them. Germline V gene data show CDR1 as LGHDT and CDR2 as YNNKEL (reference sequence). The CDR3 DNA reads TGTGCCAGCAGCCACCTTGGGGGGAGGACTGAAGCTTTCTTT. Its protein product is CASSHLGGRTEAFF.

The V gene is TRBV30, the J gene TRBJ1-1, with D possibly matching TRBD1 (5 bases). Per the germline V gene, CDR1 is GTSNPN and CDR2 is SVGIG (reference sequence). V was shortened by 0 bases and J by 3 bases, with 11 bases between the two germline ends. The CDR3 runs to 14 residues. CDR3 nucleotides: TGTGCCTGGAGTGTAAAGGGGTCGCACACTGAAGCTTTCTTT. It encodes CAWSVKGSHTEAFF.

This clone was picked up a small number of times. The V call is TRBV29-1, the J call TRBJ2-3; the D is unclear. Trimming took off 3 bases at V and 0 bases at J, with 7 bases between the two ends. Germline lookup yields CDR1 SQVTM and CDR2 ANQGSEA. The CDR3 is 13 residues long. CDR3 sequence reads: CSVEASSTDTQYF. The CDR3 region has the DNA TGCAGCGTTGAGGCATCTAGCACAGATACGCAGTATTTT.

The CDR3 loop reads CASSTPGHQETQYF. The CDR3 nucleotides read TGCGCCAGCAGCACGCCGGGACATCAAGAGACCCAGTACTTC. This sequence joins TRBV5-1 and TRBJ2-5; TRBD1 might be the D (6 bases). The CDR3 consists of 14 residues. CDR1 is SGHRS and CDR2 is YFSETQ in the germline V gene. V was cut by 4 bases and J by 2 bases, with 12 bases left in between.

J is TRBJ2-3 and V is TRBV9; 7 nucleotides match TRBD2. V lost 5 bases to trimming and J lost 5 bases; unmatched junction nucleotides: 8. This CDR3 region has 14 residues. CDR1 SGDLS and CDR2 YYNGEE come from the germline V gene. This CDR3 reads CASRTGLSGDTQYF. CDR3 sequence (DNA): TGTGCCAGCAGGACGGGACTATCAGGAGATACGCAGTATTTT.

The J gene is TRBJ2-5, the V gene TRBV15, with 10 nucleotides matching TRBD1. The junction had 5 bases not matched to a gene; V was cut back by 0 bases and J by 4 bases. The CDR3 totals 16 residues. From germline, CDR1 is LNHNV and CDR2 YYDKDF (reference sequence). The CDR3 region has the DNA TGTGCCACCAGCAGAGATCAAGACAGGGGGCTAGAGACCCAGTACTTC. As protein: CATSRDQDRGLETQYF.

V gene TRBV10-3 combines with J gene TRBJ2-1; TRBD2 aligns across 8 bases. CDR3 length equals 14 residues. From germline, CDR1 is ENHRY and CDR2 SYGVKD. The V segment lost 3 bases and the J segment 6 bases; nucleotides outside the gene matches: 4. For the CDR3, the DNA is TGTGCCATCAGTGAAGCGGGGGTCCTCAATGAGCAGTTCTTC. Protein sequence: CAISEAGVLNEQFF.

The chain employs TRBV18 and TRBJ1-2, with a weak D call TRBD1 (5 bases). Trimming stripped 0 bases from V and 4 bases from J, with 15 bases between. The CDR3 runs 16 residues. Germline V CDR1 and CDR2: KGHSH, LQKENI. The CDR3 nucleotides read TGTGCCAGCTCACCACCGAACGGGGCCCCTATCTATGGCTACACCTTC. Protein product: CASSPPNGAPIYGYTF.

The V call is TRBV11-2, the J call TRBJ1-2, with 9 bases lining up with TRBD1. Germline-derived CDR1 and CDR2 are SGHAT and FQNNGV. The V gene end was trimmed by 6 bases and the J gene end by 7 bases; junction bases not matched to a gene: 6. The CDR3 is made up of 13 amino acids. CDR3 sequence: CASRRQGEGGYTF. The CDR3 DNA follows: TGTGCCAGCAGGAGACAGGGGGAGGGTGGCTACACCTTC.

The chain employs TRBV28 and TRBJ2-3, with 9 bases fitting TRBD2. CDR1 and CDR2 (germline): MDHEN, SYDVKM. The CDR3 sequence is 15 residues long. After removal of 5 bases from V and 6 bases from J, the junction contained 9 bases not matched to a gene. DNA of the CDR3: TGTGCCAGCAGTCCCTCGGCGGGAGGGCCCGATACGCAGTATTTT. Translated, it gives CASSPSAGGPDTQYF.

The chain couples TRBV11-2 to TRBJ2-2; no definite D call. The CDR3 runs to 13 residues. V lost 2 bases to trimming and J lost 4 bases, with 5 bases between them. Germline V lookup: CDR1 SGHAT, CDR2 FQNNGV. DNA of the CDR3: TGTGCCAGCAGCTTAATAGTCACCGGGGAGCTGTTTTTT. This encodes CASSLIVTGELFF.

The chain joins TRBV6-5 to TRBJ2-2; weak D call: TRBD1 (5 bases). The CDR3 totals 15 residues. Trimming stripped 6 bases from V and 4 bases from J, with 15 bases between. Germline values: CDR1 MNHEY, CDR2 SVGAGI. The CDR3 spells CASSLNWGGTGELFF. The CDR3 coding sequence is TGTGCCAGCAGCCTTAATTGGGGCGGCACCGGGGAGCTGTTTTTT.